This is a list of T cell receptor beta chains from one sample in a study of shared T cell receptors in the human thymus. Clones were sequenced by immunoSEQ multiplex PCR, and TCRdb holds only the in-frame ones, with some missing. The sample includes fewer than 700,000 clones, around 87% of them seen just once. This sample also belongs to another study, concerning human thymus T cells.

The sample taken for sequencing was thymocytes. These receptor sequences come from a boy under two years old with a congenital heart defect. CDR3s include the opening cysteine and the closing phenylalanine or tryptophan. D genes are given only for firm matches. For some rows the clone size is stated as once, few or many, or as a class when expanded; others skip it.

V gene	D gene	J gene	clone size	CDR3 DNA	CDR3 protein
TRBV7-9	NA	TRBJ2-7	once	TGTGCCAGCAGCTGCGAGGCCTCCTACGAGCAGTACTTC	CASSCEASYEQYF
TRBV19	TRBD1	TRBJ2-7	NA	TGTGCCAGTAGCCCCGGGACAGGGATCTACGAGCAGTACTTC	CASSPGTGIYEQYF
TRBV6-1	TRBD1	TRBJ1-1	NA	TGTGCCAGTAAGGGGGCGCGGGGCACTGAAGCTTTCTTT	CASKGARGTEAFF
TRBV5-4	TRBD2	TRBJ2-3	NA	TGTGCCAGCATCCCTTGGGGACTAGCGGGTCCAGGGACAGATACGCAGTATTTT	CASIPWGLAGPGTDTQYF
TRBV2	NA	TRBJ2-5	NA	TGTGCCAGCAGTGAAGGGCTAAGCGGAGAAGAGACCCAGTACTTC	CASSEGLSGEETQYF
TRBV7-9	NA	TRBJ2-3	NA	TGTGCCTGGCGGTTTGACACAGATACGCAGTATTTT	CAWRFDTDTQYF
TRBV11-3	NA	TRBJ2-1	NA	TGTGCCAGCAGGCCCGGGACTCCCTCCTACAATGAGCAGTTCTTC	CASRPGTPSYNEQFF
TRBV4-3	TRBD1	TRBJ2-3	NA	TGCGCCAGCAGCCAAGTTTCGGACAGGGGCAGCACAGATACGCAGTATTTT	CASSQVSDRGSTDTQYF
TRBV18	NA	TRBJ1-6	NA	TGTGCCAGCTCCCGGGGGACCTATAATTCACCCCTCCACTTT	CASSRGTYNSPLHF
TRBV27	TRBD1	TRBJ1-4	NA	TGTGCCAGCAGTTTATTCGGAGACAGGGGGGGGAATGAAAAACTGTTTTTT	CASSLFGDRGGNEKLFF
TRBV4-3	NA	TRBJ1-2	NA	TGCGCCAGCAGCCAAGTTAATGGCTACACCTTC	CASSQVNGYTF
TRBV30	TRBD1	TRBJ2-5	NA	TGTGCCTGGAGACGAAACAGGGGGTCGGTGGGAGAGACCCAGTACTTC	CAWRRNRGSVGETQYF
TRBV27	NA	TRBJ2-7	NA	TGTGCCAGCAGGCAAGACCCTACAGGCACCTACGAGCAGTACTTC	CASRQDPTGTYEQYF
TRBV25-1	TRBD2	TRBJ2-7	NA	TGTGCCAGCAGTGCTCCCCCGGGACTAGCGGGGTGCGAGCAGTACTTC	CASSAPPGLAGCEQYF
TRBV29-1	NA	TRBJ2-1	NA	TGCAGCGTTGAAAGCATCCACTCCTACAATGAGCAGTTCTTC	CSVESIHSYNEQFF
TRBV25-1	TRBD2	TRBJ2-3	NA	TGTGCCAGCAGCTGGGTCGGTCCGGGACTAGCGTTGGATACGCAGTATTTT	CASSWVGPGLALDTQYF
TRBV6-5	TRBD1	TRBJ1-2	once	TGTGCCAGCAGGCAAGGACAGGGGGCGTCCTATGGCTACACCTTC	CASRQGQGASYGYTF
TRBV14	TRBD2	TRBJ2-7	NA	TGTGCCAGCAGCCAAGTTTCCCCGGGGGGGTCCGAGCAGTACTTC	CASSQVSPGGSEQYF
TRBV6-5	NA	TRBJ2-7	NA	TGTGCCAGCAGTTACTCTTCGGGGAGCTCCTACGAGCAGTACTTC	CASSYSSGSSYEQYF
TRBV4-3	NA	TRBJ2-1	NA	TGCGCCAGCAGCCTAAATAAACGGGAGACGCGGGCGGGCTCCTACAATGAGCAGTTCTTC	CASSLNKRETRAGSYNEQFF
TRBV4-3	TRBD2	TRBJ2-1	NA	TGCGCCAGCAGCCAAGGGGAGGGCCGGGTCAATGAGCAGTTCTTC	CASSQGEGRVNEQFF
TRBV7-2	NA	TRBJ2-7	NA	TGTGCCAGCAGCCCAGTGCGGGGCGACGAGCAGTACTTC	CASSPVRGDEQYF
TRBV7-6	TRBD1	TRBJ2-3	NA	TGTGCCAGCAGCTCGCTACTTGGGCAGGGGGGCACAGATACGCAGTATTTT	CASSSLLGQGGTDTQYF
TRBV30	NA	TRBJ1-1	NA	TGTGCCTGGAGCTTACAGGGAAGCACTGAAGCTTTCTTT	CAWSLQGSTEAFF
TRBV10-3	TRBD1	TRBJ1-2	NA	TGTGCCATCAGTGAGGGGACAGATGGCTACACCTTC	CAISEGTDGYTF
TRBV6-1	NA	TRBJ2-5	NA	TGTGCCAGTGAGCCTAGCGCCAGGGAGACCCAGTACTTC	CASEPSARETQYF
TRBV9	TRBD1	TRBJ1-2	NA	TGTGCCAGCAGCCCCGCGCGGGACAGGGGATCAGTCCTTTGGGGCTACACCTTC	CASSPARDRGSVLWGYTF
TRBV19	TRBD1	TRBJ1-2	NA	TGTGCCAGTAGTATAGGGCTCTTGACAGGGGAGGACTATGGCTACACCTTC	CASSIGLLTGEDYGYTF
TRBV5-1	TRBD1	TRBJ2-4	NA	TGCGCCAGCAGCTTGGGAGGGACAGGGAGGCCAGCCAAAAACATTCAGTACTTC	CASSLGGTGRPAKNIQYF
TRBV7-2	TRBD2	TRBJ2-7	NA	TGTGCCAGCGGAGACCCGACTAGCGGCCCTTCCTACGAGCAGTACTTC	CASGDPTSGPSYEQYF
TRBV7-2	NA	TRBJ1-3	NA	TGTGCCAGCAGCTTAGTTGAGGGCCCCTCTGGAAACACCATATATTTT	CASSLVEGPSGNTIYF
TRBV28	NA	TRBJ1-5	NA	TGTGCCAGCAGCACCCTGGGCGGGGAGGGAAATCAGCCCCAGCATTTT	CASSTLGGEGNQPQHF
TRBV6-5	NA	TRBJ2-1	NA	TGTGCCAGCAGTTGTATTCACAGGGTTGATGAGCAGTTCTTC	CASSCIHRVDEQFF
TRBV19	NA	TRBJ1-5	NA	TGTGCCAGTACCAACCTTTTGGGGAGAAGCAATCAGCCCCAGCATTTT	CASTNLLGRSNQPQHF
TRBV18	TRBD2	TRBJ2-7	NA	TGTGCCAGCTCACCCCGGCCTAGCGGGAGCGACGAGCAGTACTTC	CASSPRPSGSDEQYF
TRBV11-2	NA	TRBJ1-2	NA	TGTGCCAGCAGCTTCCCCACTACGGGGAATAGCTATGGCTACACCTTC	CASSFPTTGNSYGYTF
TRBV10-3	NA	TRBJ2-5	NA	TGTGCCATCAGTGAGGGCGGCAGGGTACAGACCCAGTACTTC	CAISEGGRVQTQYF
TRBV18	NA	TRBJ2-7	NA	TGTGCCAGCTCCTCCGGGGTTCCCTACGAGCAGTACTTC	CASSSGVPYEQYF
TRBV2	TRBD1	TRBJ1-2	NA	TGTGCCAGGAAGACCCCGGGACAGTCCCTCTATGGCTACACCTTC	CARKTPGQSLYGYTF
TRBV4-3	TRBD1	TRBJ2-2	NA	TGCGCCAGCAGCAAAACGGGACAGGGGGCGGCGGGAGGGGTGAGGACCGGGGAGCTGTTTTTT	CASSKTGQGAAGGVRTGELFF
TRBV5-6	NA	TRBJ2-7	NA	TGTGCCAGCAGCTCCGGGCTCCGGCGGGACTACGAGCAGTACTTC	CASSSGLRRDYEQYF
TRBV13	NA	TRBJ2-7	NA	TGTGCCAGCAGCTTAGGGCGAGGAGCTTCCTACGAGCAGTACTTC	CASSLGRGASYEQYF
TRBV7-2	NA	TRBJ2-3	NA	TGTGCCAGCAGCCTAAGGGGGACGACTAGCACAGATACGCAGTATTTT	CASSLRGTTSTDTQYF
TRBV9	TRBD2	TRBJ2-5	NA	TGTGCCAGCAGCGTAGGTGGGACTAGCGGGAGAGAGACCCAGTACTTC	CASSVGGTSGRETQYF
TRBV18	NA	TRBJ2-7	once	TGTGCCAGCTCACCAGTTGATAGCGAGCTCTACGAGCAGTACTTC	CASSPVDSELYEQYF
TRBV5-1	TRBD1	TRBJ1-1	NA	TGCGCCAGCAGCTTGGGACAGGGGAACATCCATGGGACTGAAGCTTTCTTT	CASSLGQGNIHGTEAFF
TRBV21-1	NA	TRBJ2-7	few	TGTGCCAGCAGCAAAGGTAAAGGTGGAGGGGAGCCCTACGAGCAGTACTTC	CASSKGKGGGEPYEQYF
TRBV6-1	TRBD1	TRBJ1-2	NA	TGTGCCAGCAGTCAAAAGACAGGGAACTATGGCTACACCTTC	CASSQKTGNYGYTF
TRBV2	TRBD1	TRBJ2-1	NA	TGTGCCAGCTCGGTGCGCGGGACAGGGCCTTACAATGAGCAGTTCTTC	CASSVRGTGPYNEQFF
TRBV19	TRBD1	TRBJ2-7	NA	TGTGCCAGTAGTATTAGGGACAGGACCGGTAGGAGCTCCTACGAGCAGTACTTC	CASSIRDRTGRSSYEQYF
TRBV27	NA	TRBJ2-5	NA	TGTGCCAGCAGTTCCTCGGGGGATCGGGAGACCCAGTACTTC	CASSSSGDRETQYF
TRBV7-2	TRBD2	TRBJ2-1	NA	TGTGCCAGCAACGAAAACGGGCTAGCGGGAGGAGGCAATGAGCAGTTCTTC	CASNENGLAGGGNEQFF
TRBV15	NA	TRBJ1-1	NA	TGTGCCACCAGCAGAGCCCACGGGGGGCTGAACACTGAAGCTTTCTTT	CATSRAHGGLNTEAFF
TRBV27	TRBD1	TRBJ1-4	NA	TGTGCCAGCAGTTCCCTGACAGGGGGTAATGAAAAACTGTTTTTT	CASSSLTGGNEKLFF